A selection of T cell receptor beta chains follows, all from one sample in a study of vaccination and CD4 T cells after COVID-19. TCRdb reprocessed the PCR reads with MiXCR, giving one entry per CDR3 protein. This sample has roughly 11,000 distinct CDR3 sequences, with about 40% found just once. Their specific antigens are unknown. The sample consisted of CD4+ T cells from blood, cultured in vitro. The receptors derive from a human donor in good health. The CDR3 runs from the conserved cysteine through the conserved F or W. Each record gives: CDR3 protein, V gene, clone size, J gene. Expanded clones are given a class, and other clones once, few, many or no size at all.

CDR3aa: CATSDIGQDTDTQYF
v_gene: TRBV24-1
abundance: .
j_gene: TRBJ2-3

CDR3aa: CASSLTGYNQPQHF
v_gene: TRBV5-1
abundance: .
j_gene: TRBJ1-5

CDR3aa: CSAGRGWGTDTQYF
v_gene: TRBV20-1
abundance: few
j_gene: TRBJ2-3

CDR3aa: CASSSGEGELFF
v_gene: TRBV12-3/TRBV12-4
abundance: once
j_gene: TRBJ2-2

CDR3aa: CASSLTGDRGDTIYF
v_gene: TRBV7-3
abundance: .
j_gene: TRBJ1-3

CDR3aa: CSASMGGRMVGEQYF
v_gene: TRBV20-1
abundance: .
j_gene: TRBJ2-7

CDR3aa: CASSSRVYEQYF
v_gene: TRBV7-9
abundance: .
j_gene: TRBJ2-7

CDR3aa: CATSDPIQETQYF
v_gene: TRBV24-1
abundance: few
j_gene: TRBJ2-5

CDR3aa: CASSQDGKTEAFF
v_gene: TRBV25-1
abundance: .
j_gene: TRBJ1-1

CDR3aa: CASSPRDRVSETQYF
v_gene: TRBV7-8
abundance: .
j_gene: TRBJ2-5

CDR3aa: CASSIGGRGNTEAFF
v_gene: TRBV6-2/TRBV6-3
abundance: few
j_gene: TRBJ1-1

CDR3aa: CASRLIGGGSHTGELFF
v_gene: TRBV27
abundance: .
j_gene: TRBJ2-2

CDR3aa: CASTAEGAGTRKFF
v_gene: TRBV6-4
abundance: .
j_gene: TRBJ2-1

CDR3aa: CAWSGQGYSNQPQHF
v_gene: TRBV30
abundance: .
j_gene: TRBJ1-5

CDR3aa: CASTEGSSYNSPLHF
v_gene: TRBV19
abundance: few
j_gene: TRBJ1-6

CDR3aa: CASSHRAEAFF
v_gene: TRBV5-8
abundance: few
j_gene: TRBJ1-1

CDR3aa: CASSLIHEQYF
v_gene: TRBV7-8
abundance: few
j_gene: TRBJ2-7

CDR3aa: CASSLATSTDTQYF
v_gene: TRBV18
abundance: .
j_gene: TRBJ2-3

CDR3aa: CASSGGREALSTTDTQYF
v_gene: TRBV6-1
abundance: .
j_gene: TRBJ2-3

CDR3aa: CASSQDSSGTGNTIYF
v_gene: TRBV4-3
abundance: few
j_gene: TRBJ1-3

CDR3aa: CASSLSGGNNQPQHF
v_gene: TRBV5-6
abundance: .
j_gene: TRBJ1-5

CDR3aa: CASSKSGGRALNEQFF
v_gene: TRBV21-1
abundance: .
j_gene: TRBJ2-1

CDR3aa: CASSYRRGDTEAFF
v_gene: TRBV6-5
abundance: once
j_gene: TRBJ1-1

CDR3aa: CASTPAPTNTGELFF
v_gene: TRBV7-2
abundance: few
j_gene: TRBJ2-2

CDR3aa: CSASGTSGYEQYF
v_gene: TRBV20-1
abundance: few
j_gene: TRBJ2-7

CDR3aa: CASGQSSGGYTF
v_gene: TRBV6-1
abundance: medium-sized
j_gene: TRBJ1-2

CDR3aa: CSARDPGAGTDTQYF
v_gene: TRBV20-1
abundance: .
j_gene: TRBJ2-3

CDR3aa: CSATRGEKLFF
v_gene: TRBV20-1
abundance: few
j_gene: TRBJ1-4

CDR3aa: CASSLRLAVGTDTQYF
v_gene: TRBV7-6
abundance: .
j_gene: TRBJ2-3

CDR3aa: CASSLEEGVEQYF
v_gene: TRBV7-9
abundance: few
j_gene: TRBJ2-7

CDR3aa: CASSMDPNTEAFF
v_gene: TRBV7-3
abundance: .
j_gene: TRBJ1-1

CDR3aa: CSAPLAGVFLEQYF
v_gene: TRBV20-1
abundance: few
j_gene: TRBJ2-7

CDR3aa: CASSPGWGTDTQYF
v_gene: TRBV7-3
abundance: few
j_gene: TRBJ2-3

CDR3aa: CASSSLAGAGANVLTF
v_gene: TRBV11-2
abundance: .
j_gene: TRBJ2-6

CDR3aa: CATSRPGGVGTEAFF
v_gene: TRBV15
abundance: .
j_gene: TRBJ1-1

CDR3aa: CASESSAGGGNEQFF
v_gene: TRBV11-3
abundance: .
j_gene: TRBJ2-1

CDR3aa: CASADSSGNTIYF
v_gene: TRBV4-3
abundance: .
j_gene: TRBJ1-3

CDR3aa: CASSTLANNAEAFF
v_gene: TRBV25-1
abundance: few
j_gene: TRBJ1-1